The 6 T cell receptor beta chains presented below share a single source sample, sequenced in a study of CD8 T cells in Susac syndrome. A quantity of roughly 0.5 to 1 ug RNA underwent reverse transcription using random hexamers. From the immunoSEQ multiplex PCR reads, TCRdb called clonotypes with MiXCR, one entry per CDR3 protein. This sample has approximately 120,000 distinct CDR3 sequences, with roughly 97% found just once. The material sequenced was CD4+ T cells from PBMCs. The origin of the receptors is a human donor in good health.

The chain uses TRBV24-1 and TRBJ1-5; D call uncertain. Per germline, CDR1 KGHDR and CDR2 SFDVKD. V was cut by 5 bases and J by 2 bases, with 9 bases left in between. CDR3 length: 14 residues. CDR3 in amino acids: CATSVTQGNQPQHF. CDR3 in DNA: TGTGCCACCAGTGTCACGCAAGGCAATCAGCCCCAGCATTTT.

The chain uses TRBV28 and TRBJ2-2, with unresolved D. This CDR3 is built from 14 residues. The V gene lost 2 bases and the J gene lost 7 bases, with 11 bases spanning the gap. CDR1 and CDR2 (germline): MDHEN, SYDVKM. CDR3 sequence: CASSLATWGGELFF. The CDR3 bases are TGTGCCAGCAGTTTAGCGACCTGGGGCGGGGAGCTGTTTTTT.

The chain is built from TRBV5-4 and TRBJ2-7; possibly TRBD2 for D (5 bases). The ends were cut back, 1 base at V and 8 bases at J, with 7 bases in the middle. Germline CDR1 SGHNT, CDR2 YYREEE (reference sequence). This CDR3 has 11 residues. The CDR3 DNA is TGTGCCAGCAGCTTGCGGGGTCAGCAGTACTTC. Translation gives CASSLRGQQYF.

The chain combines TRBV28 with TRBJ2-3; D gene ambiguous. Deletions cut 5 bases from V and 2 bases from J, with 11 bases between. CDR3 length equals 14 residues. CDR1 MDHEN and CDR2 SYDVKM come from the germline V gene. This CDR3 is CASSPTFLTDTQYF. The CDR3 DNA reads as TGTGCCAGCAGTCCGACGTTTCTCACAGATACGCAGTATTTT.

This chain joins TRBV20-1 and TRBJ1-1, with D unclear. Between the trimmed V and J ends, which lost 5 bases and 0 bases, there was a span of 16 bases. This CDR3 is 15 amino acids long. The germline gives CDR1 DFQATT, CDR2 SNEGSKA (reference sequence). The CDR3 nucleotides are TGCAGTGCTTCCCTGAATATGGCGGTGAACACTGAAGCTTTCTTT. Its protein product is CSASLNMAVNTEAFF.

The genes are TRBV30 and TRBJ2-1; possible D gene TRBD2, 5 bases. V was trimmed by 0 bases and J by 8 bases, leaving 14 bases between them. The CDR3 has 14 residues. Germline V lookup: CDR1 GTSNPN, CDR2 SVGIG (reference sequence). The DNA of the CDR3 is TGTGCCTGGAGTGTAGGTCACGGGATCGATGAGCAGTTCTTC. This encodes CAWSVGHGIDEQFF. Combining the CDR3 with reference TRBV30 and TRBJ2-1 gives the whole variable domain SQTIHQWPATLVQPVGSPLSLECTVEGTSNPNLYWYRQAAGRGLQLLFYSVGIGQISSEVPQNLSASRPQDRQFILSSKKLLLSDSGFYLCAWSVGHGIDEQFFGPGTRLTVL.